The 18 T cell receptor beta chains presented below share a single source sample, sequenced in a study of blood T cells in healthy people across ages. A sample-barcoded 5' primer and a J-beta primer mix were used in a second PCR of about 6 to 11 cycles. TCRdb independently ran MiXCR on the 5' RACE reads; one entry per CDR3 protein. This table holds about 800,000 distinct CDR3 sequences, about 45% found once. Source material: blood. The receptors were sampled from a man of 80 years or more in good health.

This clonotype was seen only a few times. The rearrangement uses TRBV29-1 and TRBJ2-4, with 10 bases matching TRBD1. The CDR3 length is 13 residues. V lost 4 bases and J lost 7; bases outside the gene matches: 4. CDR1 and CDR2 from the germline V gene are SQVTM and ANQGSEA. The CDR3 loop is CSVGTGGANIQYF. The CDR3 DNA reads as TGCAGCGTTGGGACAGGGGGAGCTAACATTCAGTACTTC.

The V call is TRBV7-3, the J call TRBJ2-3; D call uncertain. The CDR3 consists of 13 residues. Between the trimmed V and J ends, which lost 5 bases and 3 bases, there was a span of 9 bases. Germline CDR1 SGHTA, CDR2 FQGTGA. CDR3 loop: CASSLNPTDTQYF. The CDR3 DNA reads as TGTGCCAGCAGCCTCAATCCAACAGATACGCAGTATTTT.

The table lists this clonotype with a few counts. This rearrangement joins TRBV5-1 to TRBJ2-1; maybe TRBD2 (5 bases). The J call may be in error: the DNA end matches TRBJ2-7 better. Germline values: CDR1 SGHRS, CDR2 YFSETQ. The CDR3 totals 15 residues. The CDR3 region is CASSLGLASYNEQYF. The CDR3 DNA reads as TGCGCCAGCAGCTTGGGTCTAGCTTCCTACAATGAGCAGTACTTC.

This clonotype was counted at least ten times. This rearrangement joins TRBV20-1 to TRBJ2-1; no clear D. V was cut by 4 bases and J by 0 bases, with 16 bases left in between. The CDR3 extends over 16 amino acids. Germline V gene data show CDR1 as DFQATT and CDR2 as SNEGSKA (reference sequence). In DNA, the CDR3 is TGCAGTGCTACCCCCCGAACACCGAGCTCCTACAATGAGCAGTTCTTC. Protein sequence: CSATPRTPSSYNEQFF.

The chain employs TRBV28 and TRBJ2-3; no clear D gene. V lost 5 bases and J 8 bases, leaving 11 bases between the germline ends. The CDR3 is 12 residues long. From germline, CDR1 is MDHEN and CDR2 SYDVKM. CDR3 in DNA: TGTGCCAGCAGTGCCGGTCAGGCTACGCAGTATTTT. Translating gives CASSAGQATQYF. The entire variable domain, with the rest obtained from reference TRBV28 and TRBJ2-3, is as follows: DVKVTQSSRYLVKRTGEKVFLECVQDMDHENMFWYRQDPGLGLRLIYFSYDVKMKEKGDIPEGYSVSREKKERFSLILESASTNQTSMYLCASSAGQATQYFGPGTRLTVL.

The chain employs TRBV20-1 and TRBJ2-7; the match to TRBD2 covers 9 bases. The CDR3 sequence is 19 residues long. The germline gives CDR1 DFQATT, CDR2 SNEGSKA (reference sequence). J was trimmed by 0 bases and V by 0 bases; bases with no gene match: 15. In nucleotides, the CDR3 is TGCAGTGCTAGAGATGGGTCGGGAGCGGGAGGAATAAACTCCTACGAGCAGTACTTC. This codes for CSARDGSGAGGINSYEQYF.

This clonotype appeared a few times. J is TRBJ2-3 and V is TRBV7-3; the match to TRBD2 covers 8 bases. The CDR3 spans 16 residues. After removal of 2 bases from V and 0 bases from J, the junction contained 4 bases not matched to a gene. Germline assignment: CDR1 SGHTA and CDR2 FQGTGA. CDR3 in amino acids: CASSLSPSGSTDTQYF. CDR3 sequence (DNA): TGTGCCAGCAGCTTATCCCCTAGCGGGAGCACAGATACGCAGTATTTT. Drawing the rest from reference TRBV7-3 and TRBJ2-3, the complete variable domain is GAGVSQTPSNKVTEKGKYVELRCDPISGHTALYWYRQSLGQGPEFLIYFQGTGAADDSGLPNDRFFAVRPEGSVSTLKIQRTERGDSAVYLCASSLSPSGSTDTQYFGPGTRLTVL.

This clonotype has just a few counts. This chain connects TRBV9 to TRBJ2-3; D remains unclear. Germline assignment: CDR1 SGDLS and CDR2 YYNGEE. The V end was cut by 4 bases, the J end by 5 bases, with 11 bases between. The length of the CDR3 is 13 residues. The CDR3 DNA reads as TGTGCCAGCAGCACCCGGAACAAAGATACGCAGTATTTT. This codes for CASSTRNKDTQYF.

This chain uses TRBV28 with TRBJ2-7; 8 nucleotides agree with TRBD2. Looked up from germline, CDR1 is MDHEN and CDR2 is SYDVKM. The CDR3 runs to 15 residues. With 7 bases clipped from V and 7 bases from J, the junction kept 15 bases outside the gene matches. This CDR3 reads CASTRDGRALDEQYF. In DNA form, the CDR3 reads TGTGCCAGCACCCGGGACGGGAGGGCCTTAGATGAGCAGTACTTC.

This clonotype has more than one count but fewer than ten. The CDR3 DNA reads TGTGCCAGCAGCTTAGGGGGACTAGCTTACTACGAGCAGTACTTC. It translates to CASSLGGLAYYEQYF. The rearrangement joins TRBV7-2 to TRBJ2-7, with 9 bases that match TRBD2. Unmatched junction bases numbered 4, after V lost 1 base and J lost 3 bases. CDR1 is SGHTA and CDR2 is FQGNSA in the germline V gene. CDR3 length: 15 amino acids.

This clonotype was detected only a few times. The rearrangement joins TRBV29-1 to TRBJ2-5; D perhaps matches TRBD1 (6 bases). V was pared by 3 bases and J by 1 base, with 18 bases between. CDR3 length equals 16 residues. Germline V gene sequence: CDR1 SQVTM, CDR2 ANQGSEA. The CDR3, as DNA: TGCAGCGTTGACGAATTGGACAGACGGAGCCAAGAGACCCAGTACTTC. Its protein product is CSVDELDRRSQETQYF.

As to this clonotype: The junction departs from the called germline gene at one end, perhaps through a read error. The genes are TRBV5-1 and TRBJ2-4; weak D call: TRBD2 (5 bases). CDR3 size: 15 residues. CDR1 SGHRS and CDR2 YFSETQ come from the germline V gene. The CDR3 loop is CASQSGGLAKNIRYF. CDR3 DNA: TGCGCCAGCCAGAGCGGTGGGCTAGCCAAAAACATTCGGTACTTC.

The chain combines TRBV21-1 with TRBJ1-1. TRBV21-1 is a pseudogene. The CDR3 contains 10 residues. The CDR3 loop reads CASSSIKAFF. The CDR3 bases are TGTGCCAGCAGCAGCATTAAAGCTTTCTTT.

Worth noting for this clonotype: Relative to the germline gene, one junction end is altered; a read error may explain this. The chain employs TRBV7-2 and TRBJ2-3; weak D call: TRBD1 (6 bases). CDR1 SGHTA and CDR2 FQGNSA come from the germline V gene. The CDR3 covers 15 residues. CDR3 residues: CANSFAGQSTDTQYF. CDR3 sequence (DNA): TGTGCCAACAGCTTTGCCGGACAGAGCACAGATACGCAGTATTTT.

This clonotype was counted a few times. The V gene is TRBV20-1, the J gene TRBJ1-2, with 7 bases fitting TRBD1. The CDR3 is made up of 16 amino acids. CDR1 is DFQATT and CDR2 is SNEGSKA in the germline V gene (reference sequence). The DNA of the CDR3 is TGCAGGCCCAGGGGAGGGGGCAACCTTCCAAACTATGGCTACACCTTC. It yields the protein CRPRGGGNLPNYGYTF.

This clonotype was observed a single time. J is TRBJ2-1 and V is TRBV20-1, with D possibly being TRBD2 (6 bases). The end of the DNA is better explained by TRBJ2-7, so the J call may be wrong. The CDR3 spans 15 residues. CDR1 is DFQATT, CDR2 SNEGSKA, per germline (reference sequence). The CDR3 spells CSARVGGLTYNEQYF. The CDR3 DNA follows: TGCAGTGCTAGAGTAGGCGGACTAACTTACAATGAGCAGTACTTC.

The chain couples TRBV28 to TRBJ2-1; perhaps TRBD2 as D (7 bases). The CDR3 extends over 15 amino acids. Germline values: CDR1 MDHEN, CDR2 SYDVKM. Trimming took off 5 bases at V and 6 bases at J, with 17 bases between the two ends. CDR3 sequence (DNA): TGTGCCAGCAGTAAGCTACAGGGAGGGCTCAATGAGCAGTTCTTC. It yields the protein CASSKLQGGLNEQFF.

The table lists this clonotype with a count of one. The chain employs TRBV20-1 and TRBJ1-1; possibly TRBD1 for D (6 bases). CDR3 size: 15 residues. The V end lost 2 bases, the J end lost 3 bases, and 16 bases lay between the germline ends. Germline V gene data show CDR1 as DFQATT and CDR2 as SNEGSKA (reference sequence). The CDR3 loop reads CSARKINGGDTEAFF. DNA for the CDR3: TGCAGTGCTAGAAAGATAAACGGGGGCGACACTGAAGCTTTCTTT.